This TCR beta chain was found in a study of cytotoxic CD8 clonotypes in ibrutinib-treated CLL. Study-wide findings and caveats: Public clonotypes (which were uncommon) either contracted or remained stable on treatment.

Produced via immunoSEQ multiplex PCR; TCRdb's table is partial and in-frame only. The sample has 8,500 to 13,000 clones; 79% are singletons. This clone was counted a few times. Its antigen remains unknown. Library input was 1.5 to 2 micrograms of DNA from cryopreserved PBMCs. The ends lost 5 bases at V and 6 bases at J; junction bases unmatched: 6. The CDR3 is made up of 15 amino acids. Germline CDR1 is LNHDA and CDR2 is SQIVND (reference sequence). The specimen comprised PBMCs, sampled at disease progression, from a patient treated with ibrutinib. The TCR sequence derives from a human donor with chronic lymphocytic leukemia. The chain employs TRBV19 and TRBJ2-2; TRBD1 aligns across 10 bases. CDR3 DNA: TGTGCCAGTAGTGTACGACAGGGGGCGGCCGGGGAGCTGTTTTTT. Its translation: CASSVRQGAAGELFF.